One sample yielded the 18 T cell receptor beta chains listed below, sequenced in a study of CD8 T cells in Susac syndrome (dated by TCRdb to about 2019). Library method: the immunoSEQ multiplex PCR assay. RNA was extracted using the RNeasy kit, and roughly 0.45 to 1 microgram was reverse transcribed with random hexamers. TCRdb itself trimmed the public reads at Q25 with fastp, ran MiXCR and retained productive beta chains. Rows are combined by CDR3 protein, so each entry shows the most common genes and DNA. This sample lists 150,000 or so distinct CDR3 sequences; over 85% were detected once. Roughly 0.15% of the sample is taken by the ten largest. What was sequenced was CD4+ T cells from PBMCs. These receptors came from a human donor in good health.

This chain uses TRBV30 with TRBJ1-2, with 7 nucleotides matching TRBD1. CDR3 length equals 13 residues. The J segment lost 4 bases and the V segment lost 5 bases, leaving 7 bases of the junction unmatched. In germline, CDR1 is GTSNPN, CDR2 SVGIG (reference sequence). The CDR3 nucleotides are TGTGCCTGGGAACTAAGGGGGCTCTATGGCTACACCTTC. Translating gives CAWELRGLYGYTF. The full variable domain, its missing parts supplied by reference TRBV30 and TRBJ1-2, is SQTIHQWPATLVQPVGSPLSLECTVEGTSNPNLYWYRQAAGRGLQLLFYSVGIGQISSEVPQNLSASRPQDRQFILSSKKLLLSDSGFYLCAWELRGLYGYTFGSGTRLTVV.

This sequence joins TRBV28 and TRBJ1-4, with D uncertain. Germline V gene data show CDR1 as MDHEN and CDR2 as SYDVKM. The CDR3 is made up of 12 amino acids. Trimming shortened V by 3 bases and J by 6 bases, and 5 bases separated the two germline ends. CDR3 sequence (DNA): TGTGCCAGCAGTTTCAGCTATGAAAAACTGTTTTTT. Its protein product is CASSFSYEKLFF.

The chain employs TRBV7-9 and TRBJ1-2, with TRBD1 matching 8 bases. The germline CDR1 and CDR2 sequences are SEHNR and FQNEAQ (reference sequence). Trimming cost V 3 bases and J 0 bases; bases outside gene matches: 6. CDR3 size: 16 residues. The CDR3 nucleotides are TGTGCCAGCAGCTTGGGACAGGTCCCTACTAACTATGGCTACACCTTC. This codes for CASSLGQVPTNYGYTF.

The rearrangement uses TRBV3-1 and TRBJ2-2; 10 bases line up with TRBD2. The length of the CDR3 is 14 residues. The V gene's germline CDR1 is LGHDT and CDR2 YNNKEL (reference sequence). J lost 6 bases, V lost 7 bases, and 5 bases had no gene match. CDR3 sequence reads: CASKASGGPGELFF. CDR3 DNA: TGTGCCAGCAAGGCTAGCGGGGGACCCGGGGAGCTGTTTTTT.

V and J are TRBV3-1 and TRBJ2-7; D gene unclear. Germline V lookup: CDR1 LGHDT, CDR2 YNNKEL (reference sequence). The CDR3 covers 12 residues. V was pared by 4 bases and J by 6 bases, with 10 bases between. The CDR3 sequence is CASSLRLGEQYF. The CDR3 nucleotides are TGTGCCAGCAGCCTTCGACTCGGCGAGCAGTACTTC.

The genes are TRBV7-2 and TRBJ2-5, with TRBD1 identical over 9 bases. Per germline, CDR1 SGHTA and CDR2 FQGNSA. This CDR3 has 15 residues. V dropped 2 bases and J dropped 5; count of bases not matched to a gene: 6. The CDR3 DNA follows: TGTGCCAGCAGCTTAACGGGACAGGGAGGGGAGACCCAGTACTTC. Translation gives CASSLTGQGGETQYF.

This sequence joins TRBV7-6 and TRBJ2-7, with D tentatively TRBD1 or TRBD2 (6 bases each). V was trimmed by 7 bases and J by 2 bases, leaving 15 bases between them. From germline, CDR1 is SGHVS and CDR2 FNYEAQ. The CDR3 runs to 14 residues. The CDR3 reads CASNNPGAPYEQYF. CDR3 nucleotide sequence: TGTGCCAGCAACAACCCGGGGGCGCCCTACGAGCAGTACTTC. The variable domain in full, with the rest retrieved from reference TRBV7-6 and TRBJ2-7, is GAGVSQSPRYKVTKRGQDVALRCDPISGHVSLYWYRQALGQGPEFLTYFNYEAQQDKSGLPNDRFSAERPEGSISTLTIQRTEQRDSAMYRCASNNPGAPYEQYFGPGTRLTVT.

The V and J genes are TRBV7-9 and TRBJ2-5; D might be TRBD1 or TRBD2, each matching 5 bases. Germline loops: CDR1 SEHNR, CDR2 FQNEAQ (reference sequence). The CDR3 is made up of 14 amino acids. The V and J ends lost 7 bases and 4 bases respectively, with 16 bases between them. The CDR3 loop reads CASTGTWGRETQYF. CDR3 nucleotide sequence: TGTGCCAGCACCGGAACTTGGGGACGAGAGACCCAGTACTTC.

This clonotype was seen a few times. The V gene is TRBV3-1, the J gene TRBJ1-6; D is unclear. CDR1 and CDR2 (germline): LGHDT, YNNKEL (reference sequence). The germline V and J ends were trimmed by 3 bases and 6 bases, with 6 bases remaining between them. The CDR3 extends over 13 amino acids. DNA for the CDR3: TGTGCCAGCAGCCAGGCAGCTAATTCACCCCTCCACTTT. It yields the protein CASSQAANSPLHF.

This rearrangement joins TRBV4-1 to TRBJ1-2; the D is unclear. Trimming removed 0 bases from V and 5 bases from J, with 16 bases in between. This CDR3 has 16 residues. Germline V gene lookup returns CDR1 MGHRA and CDR2 YSYEKL. CDR3 bases: TGCGCCAGCAGCCAAGACTACTCCCAAGGGTCGTATGGCTACACCTTC. Its translation: CASSQDYSQGSYGYTF.

V gene TRBV25-1 combines with J gene TRBJ2-6; no clear D gene. Germline values: CDR1 MGHDK, CDR2 SYGVNS. V shed 2 bases and J shed 6 bases, with 2 bases lying between them. CDR3 size: 12 residues. This CDR3 is CASSELANVLTF. CDR3 DNA sequence: TGTGCCAGCAGTGAACTGGCCAACGTCCTGACTTTC.

The gene calls are TRBV2 and TRBJ2-5; D tentatively fits TRBD1 or TRBD2 (5 bases each). V was clipped by 3 bases and J by 4 bases, with 12 bases between them. Germline V gives CDR1 SNHLY, CDR2 FYNNEI. The CDR3 sequence is 14 residues long. CDR3 nucleotides: TGTGCCAGCAGTGAGTACGGGGCCCGAGAGACCCAGTACTTC. Translated, it gives CASSEYGARETQYF. The whole variable domain, remainder taken from reference TRBV2 and TRBJ2-5, is EPEVTQTPSHQVTQMGQEVILRCVPISNHLYFYWYRQILGQKVEFLVSFYNNEISEKSEIFDDQFSVERPDGSNFTLKIRSTKLEDSAMYFCASSEYGARETQYFGPGTRLLVL.

This clonotype was counted a single time. The J gene is TRBJ2-3, the V gene TRBV11-2; D remains ambiguous. The CDR3 extends over 15 amino acids. Trimming left V 6 bases short and J 7 bases short, with 20 bases between. The germline V gene encodes CDR1 SGHAT and CDR2 FQNNGV. The CDR3 reads CASSSWGRRRNTQYF. The CDR3 DNA reads as TGTGCCAGCAGTTCTTGGGGTAGGAGACGCAATACGCAGTATTTT.

The V and J genes are TRBV20-1 and TRBJ2-1; 13 positions agree with TRBD2. The V and J ends lost 4 bases and 7 bases, in that order; junction bases with no gene match: 10. Germline CDR1 DFQATT, CDR2 SNEGSKA (reference sequence). The CDR3 consists of 16 residues. The CDR3 is CSATTLLAGGRNEQFF. DNA of the CDR3: TGCAGTGCTACCACGTTACTAGCGGGGGGGAGGAATGAGCAGTTCTTC.

The J gene is TRBJ2-3, the V gene TRBV7-2; D not certain. This CDR3 contains 14 residues. CDR1 and CDR2 from the germline V gene are SGHTA and FQGNSA. V dropped 4 bases and J dropped 4 bases, with 12 bases sitting between them. CDR3 nucleotides: TGTGCCAGCAGCTCTCCCCCGTTGGCAGATACGCAGTATTTT. Encoded protein: CASSSPPLADTQYF. Complete variable domain (other parts from reference TRBV7-2 and TRBJ2-3): GAGVSQSPSNKVTEKGKDVELRCDPISGHTALYWYRQSLGQGLEFLIYFQGNSAPDKSGLPSDRFSAERTGGSVSTLTIQRTQQEDSAVYLCASSSPPLADTQYFGPGTRLTVL.

The DNA of the CDR3 is TGCGCCAGCAGCCAAGGGGCGAGTGAAAAACTGTTTTTT. Translation gives CASSQGASEKLFF. The rearrangement links TRBV4-3 to TRBJ1-4; no firm D call. V was shortened by 1 base and J by 7 bases, with 7 bases between the two germline ends. The germline CDR1 and CDR2 sequences are LGHNA and YSLEER. CDR3 size: 13 residues.

The CDR3 nucleotides read TGTGCCAGCAGTTCCTGGACTAGCGGGGGCACAGATACGCAGTATTTT. It yields the protein CASSSWTSGGTDTQYF. J is TRBJ2-3 and V is TRBV27; 12 nucleotides agree with TRBD2. Trimming took 4 bases from V and 1 from J; bases not matched to a gene: 3. The CDR3 covers 16 residues. Germline values: CDR1 MNHEY, CDR2 SMNVEV (reference sequence).

This clonotype came up once. The chain carries TRBV25-1 and TRBJ2-4, with 8 positions matching TRBD1. The CDR3 extends over 13 amino acids. Germline CDR1 and CDR2: MGHDK and SYGVNS. V lost 5 bases to trimming and J lost 5 bases; unmatched junction nucleotides: 2. The CDR3: CASSPTGENIQYF. CDR3 nucleotides: TGTGCCAGCAGTCCGACAGGGGAAAACATTCAGTACTTC.